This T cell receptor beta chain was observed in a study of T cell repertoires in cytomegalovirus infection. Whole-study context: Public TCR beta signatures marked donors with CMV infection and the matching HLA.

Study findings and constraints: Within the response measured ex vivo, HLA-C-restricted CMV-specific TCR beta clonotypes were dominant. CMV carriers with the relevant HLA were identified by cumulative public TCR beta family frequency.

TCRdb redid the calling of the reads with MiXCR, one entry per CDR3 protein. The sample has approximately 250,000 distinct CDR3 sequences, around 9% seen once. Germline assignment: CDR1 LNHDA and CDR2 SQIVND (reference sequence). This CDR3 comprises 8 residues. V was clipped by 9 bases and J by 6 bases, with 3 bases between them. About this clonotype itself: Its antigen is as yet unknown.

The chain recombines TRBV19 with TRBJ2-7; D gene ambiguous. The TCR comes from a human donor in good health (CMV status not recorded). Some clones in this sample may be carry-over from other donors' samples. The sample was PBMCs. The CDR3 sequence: CASGEQYF. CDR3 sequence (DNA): TGTGCCAGCGGCGAGCAGTACTTC.